This T cell receptor (beta chain) was captured in a study of OX40 agonist ivuxolimab in advanced cancers. This CDR3 contains 15 residues. V was shortened by 1 base and J by 7 bases, with 15 bases between the two germline ends. Germline V CDR1 and CDR2: SGHAT, FQNNGV. TCRdb keeps only in-frame clones here, not all; method: immunoSEQ multiplex PCR. Here the sample spans about 73,000 clones, about 89% being singletons. The sequence derives from an adult with an advanced solid tumor such as melanoma, head and neck, liver or kidney cancer. The sample consisted of CD4+ or CD8+ T cells sorted from blood, taken in a trial of the OX40 agonist ivuxolimab. This rearrangement joins TRBV11-2 to TRBJ2-3; D call uncertain. The CDR3 reads CASSLVGIVGYTQYF. The CDR3 nucleotides are TGTGCCAGCAGCTTAGTAGGGATCGTGGGCTATACGCAGTATTTT. The whole variable domain, remainder taken from reference TRBV11-2 and TRBJ2-3, is EAGVAQSPRYKIIEKRQSVAFWCNPISGHATLYWYQQILGQGPKLLIQFQNNGVVDDSQLPKDRFSAERLKGVDSTLKIQPAKLEDSAVYLCASSLVGIVGYTQYFGPGTRLTVL.